A selection of T cell receptor beta chains follows, all from one sample in a study of long-term antiretroviral therapy in people with HIV. The assay was immunoSEQ multiplex PCR, and TCRdb's table has in-frame clones only and misses some. The sample holds fewer than 20,000 clones, 85% to 90% seen once. Specimen: unsorted PBMCs, collected 4.2 years after starting antiretroviral therapy. These receptors all come from a man in his fifties or sixties with HIV. Both conserved end residues are part of each CDR3. D genes are given only for firm matches. The listing skips clone size in some rows; elsewhere it reads once, few, many or a size class.

clone size	D gene	CDR3 length	V gene	J gene	CDR3 DNA	CDR3 protein
-	-	15	TRBV11-2	TRBJ1-2	TGTGCCAGCAGCTTATCCGGGACCCCTCGCAATGGCTACACCTTC	CASSLSGTPRNGYTF
once	TRBD2	15	TRBV29-1	TRBJ2-3	TGCAGCGTGGGCGCTAGCGGGGGGAACACAGATACGCAGTATTTT	CSVGASGGNTDTQYF
few	TRBD1	12	TRBV2	TRBJ2-7	TGTGCCACGGACAGGGGGGGCCACGAGCAGTACTTC	CATDRGGHEQYF
-	-	17	TRBV1	TRBJ1-4	TGCACCAGCAGCCAAGATCAAGGGGCCGCAACTAATGAAAAACTGTTTTTT	CTSSQDQGAATNEKLFF
-	TRBD1	17	TRBV4-2	TRBJ1-6	TGTGCCAGCAGCCAAAGTGGGTTCCGGGACAGAAATTCACCCCTCCACTTT	CASSQSGFRDRNSPLHF
-	TRBD1	14	TRBV19	TRBJ2-7	TGTGCCAGTAGTATCCTGGGACAGGGCTACGAGCAGTACTTC	CASSILGQGYEQYF
-	TRBD1	14	TRBV27	TRBJ2-3	TGTGCCAGCAGAAGAACAGGGGGCACAGATACGCAGTATTTT	CASRRTGGTDTQYF
-	TRBD1	15	TRBV5-6	TRBJ1-2	TGTGCCAGCAGCCTCTGGGACAGGGAGAACTATGGCTACACCTTC	CASSLWDRENYGYTF
-	TRBD2	16	TRBV19	TRBJ2-7	TGTGCCAGTAGTACCTTTCTAGCGGGGGACTCCTACGAGCAGTACTTC	CASSTFLAGDSYEQYF
-	-	15	TRBV6-5	TRBJ1-1	TGTGCCAGCAGTTACTCGACGGGGGGCAGGACTGAAGCTTTCTTT	CASSYSTGGRTEAFF
once	TRBD1	15	TRBV9	TRBJ1-2	TGTGCCAGCAGCGTCTCGGACAGGGGGTTATATGGCTACACCTTC	CASSVSDRGLYGYTF
-	TRBD2	15	TRBV5-6	TRBJ2-7	TGTGCCAGCAGCTTAGGGACTAGCGGGCCCTACGAGCAGTACTTC	CASSLGTSGPYEQYF
-	-	14	TRBV12-2	TRBJ1-5	TGTGCAAGTCGTCTTTGCAGGGATAATCAGCCCCAGCATTTT	CASRLCRDNQPQHF
-	-	13	TRBV5-1	TRBJ2-7	TGCGCCAGCAGCTTGGGGTCGGGATACGAGCAGTACTTC	CASSLGSGYEQYF
-	TRBD1	15	TRBV7-6	TRBJ2-1	TGTGCCAGCAGCTTAATTCAGGGGGCACCAAATGAGCAGTTCTTC	CASSLIQGAPNEQFF
-	TRBD1	16	TRBV9	TRBJ2-1	TGTGCCAGCAGCTCTCGGACAGGCAGCTCCTACAATGAGCAGTTCTTC	CASSSRTGSSYNEQFF
-	-	18	TRBV18	TRBJ1-3	TGTGCCAGCTCACAGAACTCCGGACTAAACATTTCTGGAAACACCATATATTTT	CASSQNSGLNISGNTIYF